The 15 T cell receptor beta chains given below trace back to one sample, sequenced in a study of shared clonotypes between healthy human individuals. Profiling relied on immunoSEQ multiplex PCR, and the TCRdb table lists in-frame clones only, not all of them. The data hold about 1.4 million clones, with roughly 96% observed a single time. Sequencing used naive CD4+ T cells sorted from blood. Stated subset: CD45RA+ positively selected. The source of these receptors is a man aged 25-40 years in good health.

The genes are TRBV7-9 and TRBJ1-2; TRBD1 aligns across 8 bases. The CDR3 has 15 amino acids. Germline lookup yields CDR1 SEHNR and CDR2 FQNEAQ (reference sequence). Trimming took 1 base from V and 2 from J; bases not matched to a gene: 3. CDR3 coding DNA: TGTGCCAGCAGCTTAGTAACAGGGGGAAACTATGGCTACACCTTC. Protein: CASSLVTGGNYGYTF.

The chain joins TRBV19 to TRBJ2-3, with 8 bases matching TRBD2. Trimming took 7 bases from V and 2 from J; bases not matched to a gene: 5. This CDR3 contains 14 residues. CDR1 and CDR2 from the germline V gene are LNHDA and SQIVND (reference sequence). The CDR3 DNA is TGTGCCAGTAACCGGGAGGGCCTCACAGATACGCAGTATTTT. This codes for CASNREGLTDTQYF.

The chain recombines TRBV7-6 with TRBJ2-7; the match to TRBD2 covers 10 bases. The V and J ends lost 1 base and 4 bases, in that order; junction bases with no gene match: 13. Germline V lookup: CDR1 SGHVS, CDR2 FNYEAQ. The CDR3 consists of 18 residues. The CDR3 loop is CASSLVRTSGPVFYEQYF. CDR3 sequence (DNA): TGTGCCAGCAGCTTAGTAAGGACTAGCGGCCCCGTCTTTTACGAGCAGTACTTC.

The chain combines TRBV7-3 with TRBJ2-5; perhaps TRBD2 as D (6 bases). The germline V gene has CDR1 SGHTA and CDR2 FQGTGA. The CDR3 covers 14 residues. The V end was cut by 5 bases, the J end by 4 bases, with 14 bases between. The CDR3 reads CASSPTRDAETQYF. In DNA, the CDR3 is TGTGCCAGCAGCCCAACGCGGGACGCAGAGACCCAGTACTTC.

The chain uses TRBV19 and TRBJ2-7, with D maybe TRBD2 (6 bases). The CDR3 consists of 15 residues. The germline V gene encodes CDR1 LNHDA and CDR2 SQIVND (reference sequence). V was trimmed by 7 bases and J by 3 bases, leaving 19 bases between them. This CDR3 reads CASKAGRGMVYEQYF. The CDR3 DNA is TGTGCCAGTAAAGCGGGTAGAGGGATGGTCTACGAGCAGTACTTC.

The chain is built from TRBV30 and TRBJ2-4, with a tentative D call TRBD2 (5 bases). With 3 bases removed from V and 0 bases from J, the gap between germline ends came to 6 bases. This CDR3 region has 13 residues. CDR1 GTSNPN and CDR2 SVGIG come from the germline V gene (reference sequence). The CDR3 DNA reads as TGTGCCTGGAGCGAGGGAGCCAAAAACATTCAGTACTTC. As protein: CAWSEGAKNIQYF.

V is TRBV11-2 and J is TRBJ2-1; a possible D gene is TRBD2 (5 bases). Germline assignment: CDR1 SGHAT and CDR2 FQNNGV. With 5 bases removed from V and 6 bases from J, the gap between germline ends came to 14 bases. The CDR3 spans 14 residues. The CDR3 bases are TGTGCCAGCAGCCCGTCCGGGGTTTTCAATGAGCAGTTCTTC. It translates to CASSPSGVFNEQFF. Combining the CDR3 with reference TRBV11-2 and TRBJ2-1 gives the whole variable domain EAGVAQSPRYKIIEKRQSVAFWCNPISGHATLYWYQQILGQGPKLLIQFQNNGVVDDSQLPKDRFSAERLKGVDSTLKIQPAKLEDSAVYLCASSPSGVFNEQFFGPGTRLTVL.

J is TRBJ2-5 and V is TRBV6-1; tentatively, D is TRBD2 (5 bases). Germline CDR1 reads MNHNS; CDR2 reads SASEGT. The CDR3 has 16 amino acids. V lost 3 bases, J lost 1 base, and 15 bases lay in between. The CDR3 here is CASSERTGPLQETQYF. The CDR3, as DNA: TGTGCCAGCAGTGAGAGGACTGGACCCCTCCAAGAGACCCAGTACTTC.

This chain joins TRBV5-1 and TRBJ2-3, with D unclear. CDR3 length equals 13 residues. CDR1 SGHRS and CDR2 YFSETQ come from the germline V gene. Trimming left V 2 bases short and J 6 bases short, with 10 bases between. The CDR3 sequence is CASSFLAVDTQYF. CDR3 DNA sequence: TGCGCCAGCAGCTTTTTGGCTGTGGATACGCAGTATTTT.

The J gene is TRBJ1-2, the V gene TRBV28, with D maybe TRBD1 (6 bases). V lost 10 bases to trimming and J lost 7 bases, with 19 bases between them. This CDR3 spans 13 amino acids. The germline gives CDR1 MDHEN, CDR2 SYDVKM. CDR3 residues: CATAFGGLAGYTF. The CDR3 bases are TGTGCCACCGCTTTTGGGGGGCTGGCTGGCTACACCTTC.

Points on this clone: This same CDR3 is encoded by further DNA sequences in the sample. V is TRBV10-2 and J is TRBJ2-1; TRBD2 matches 10 bases. This CDR3 has 14 residues. The germline gives CDR1 WSHSY, CDR2 SAAADI. J lost 9 bases, V lost 2 bases, and 4 bases had no gene match. In DNA form, the CDR3 reads TGCGCCAGCAGTGAGCTAGCGGGAGACGGTGAGCAGTTCTTC. As protein: CASSELAGDGEQFF.

The chain combines TRBV9 with TRBJ2-2; 9 bases are a match to TRBD1. The ends lost 0 bases at V and 5 bases at J; junction bases unmatched: 11. There are 18 residues in the CDR3. CDR1 SGDLS and CDR2 YYNGEE come from the germline V gene. In DNA, the CDR3 is TGTGCCAGCAGCGTAGACCCCCGGACAGGGGCGGGGACCGGGGAGCTGTTTTTT. Translation: CASSVDPRTGAGTGELFF.

The chain uses TRBV5-3 and TRBJ2-7; D is uncertain. Being an ORF, TRBV5-3 has a function that is uncertain. The CDR3 is 15 residues long. V shed 0 bases and J shed 3 bases, with 13 bases lying between them. The CDR3 DNA sequence: TGTGCCAGAAGCTTGGGGAGCTACATAGTCTACGAGCAGTACTTC. This encodes CARSLGSYIVYEQYF.

For this clone: The same CDR3 is also encoded by other DNA sequences in this sample. V and J are TRBV9 and TRBJ2-3; maybe TRBD1 (6 bases). The length of the CDR3 is 13 residues. Trimming took off 4 bases at V and 6 bases at J, with 12 bases between the two ends. Germline V gene data show CDR1 as SGDLS and CDR2 as YYNGEE. The CDR3, as DNA: TGTGCCAGCAGCCCTAGGACAGTTGATACGCAGTATTTT. Translation gives CASSPRTVDTQYF.

The chain combines TRBV11-2 with TRBJ2-4, with D hard to call. CDR3 size: 15 residues. V dropped 3 bases and J dropped 0 bases, with 9 bases sitting between them. CDR1 and CDR2 (germline): SGHAT, FQNNGV. CDR3 sequence reads: CASSFAPIAKNIQYF. CDR3 bases: TGTGCCAGCAGCTTCGCCCCTATAGCCAAAAACATTCAGTACTTC.